Presented here are 13 T cell receptor beta chains from one specimen sequenced in a study of shared clonotypes between healthy human individuals. The data were produced by immunoSEQ multiplex PCR, yet TCRdb's version contains in-frame clones alone and is incomplete. The data show about 1.1 million clones, approximately 80% seen once. Sequenced input: memory CD4+ T cells from PBMCs. Subset meaning: CD45RA-negative fraction. These TCRs come from a man aged 18 to 29 in good health. Some clones in this sample may be carry-over from other donors' samples.

The chain uses TRBV2 and TRBJ2-7, with D perhaps being TRBD1 or TRBD2 (5 bases each). V lost 11 bases and J 2 bases, leaving 16 bases between the germline ends. The CDR3 is 13 amino acids. Germline V gene lookup returns CDR1 SNHLY and CDR2 FYNNEI. This CDR3 reads CALTGGLTYEQYF. CDR3 nucleotides: TGTGCCCTAACTGGGGGTTTAACCTACGAGCAGTACTTC.

CDR3 DNA: TGTGCCAGCAGCCCCAAGGGACGGTCCTACGAGCAGTACTTC. Translation: CASSPKGRSYEQYF. J is TRBJ2-7 and V is TRBV13; D assignment may be TRBD1 or TRBD2 (5 bases each). CDR1 PRHDT and CDR2 FYEKMQ come from the germline V gene (reference sequence). This CDR3 is 14 amino acids long. With 5 bases removed from V and 1 base from J, the gap between germline ends came to 12 bases.

The rearrangement uses TRBV29-1 and TRBJ2-6; D is unclear. Germline V gene lookup returns CDR1 SQVTM and CDR2 ANQGSEA. The CDR3 covers 15 residues. Trimming left V 4 bases short and J 0 bases short, with 10 bases between. Written as DNA, the CDR3 is TGCAGCGTTGCAGGCTTTTTCTCTGGGGCCAACGTCCTGACTTTC. Translation: CSVAGFFSGANVLTF. The whole variable domain, remainder taken from reference TRBV29-1 and TRBJ2-6, is SAVISQKPSRDICQRGTSLTIQCQVDSQVTMMFWYRQQPGQSLTLIATANQGSEATYESGFVIDKFPISRPNLTFSTLTVSNMSPEDSSIYLCSVAGFFSGANVLTFGAGSRLTVL.

This sequence joins TRBV5-1 and TRBJ2-3; 8 bases line up with TRBD2. The CDR3 is made up of 17 amino acids. Unmatched junction bases numbered 11, after V lost 4 bases and J lost 1 base. The germline V gene encodes CDR1 SGHRS and CDR2 YFSETQ. The CDR3 protein is CASSPGGKAGGTDTQYF. The CDR3 coding sequence is TGCGCCAGCAGCCCGGGGGGTAAAGCGGGAGGCACAGATACGCAGTATTTT.

The chain couples TRBV9 to TRBJ1-5; the D is unclear. V shed 3 bases and J shed 0 bases, with 7 bases lying between them. This CDR3 comprises 14 residues. From germline, CDR1 is SGDLS and CDR2 YYNGEE. The CDR3 reads CASSAGISNQPQHF. CDR3 coding DNA: TGTGCCAGCAGCGCCGGCATTAGCAATCAGCCCCAGCATTTT. Variable domain in full (rest from reference TRBV9 and TRBJ1-5): DSGVTQTPKHLITATGQRVTLRCSPRSGDLSVYWYQQSLDQGLQFLIQYYNGEERAKGNILERFSAQQFPDLHSELNLSSLELGDSALYFCASSAGISNQPQHFGDGTRLSIL.

The CDR3 DNA sequence: TGCGCCAGCAGCCAAGATTTGACGGGGTACACTGAAGCTTTCTTT. Amino acid sequence: CASSQDLTGYTEAFF. This chain joins TRBV4-3 and TRBJ1-1; D is undetermined. This CDR3 has 15 amino acids. CDR1 and CDR2 from the germline V gene are LGHNA and YSLEER. V dropped 0 bases and J dropped 3 bases, with 11 bases sitting between them.

The rearrangement links TRBV28 to TRBJ2-5, with a possible D match to TRBD2 (5 bases). In germline, CDR1 is MDHEN, CDR2 SYDVKM. Trimming took 6 bases from V and 4 from J, leaving 15 bases between them. CDR3 length: 14 residues. This CDR3 is CASSLTGYGETQYF. The CDR3, as DNA: TGTGCCAGCAGCCTCACGGGGTACGGAGAGACCCAGTACTTC.

DNA of the CDR3: TGTGCCAGCAGTTTAGAAGGAGGCTACACCTTC. Protein: CASSLEGGYTF. The genes are TRBV28 and TRBJ1-2; D is ambiguous. The germline CDR1 and CDR2 sequences are MDHEN and SYDVKM. V was pared by 2 bases and J by 8 bases, with 6 bases between. CDR3 length: 11 residues.

The chain couples TRBV29-1 to TRBJ2-7, with D perhaps being TRBD1 or TRBD2 (6 bases each). The CDR3 extends over 15 amino acids. Per germline, CDR1 SQVTM and CDR2 ANQGSEA. The V end lost 1 base, the J end lost 2 bases, and 15 bases lay between the germline ends. The CDR3 protein is CSVEVGAGLTYEQYF. DNA for the CDR3: TGCAGCGTTGAAGTGGGGGCGGGACTCACCTACGAGCAGTACTTC.

The chain links TRBV9 to TRBJ2-7, with 14 bases fitting TRBD2. The trim removed 4 bases at V and 1 base at J, leaving 7 bases unmatched. The CDR3 spans 17 residues. The V gene's germline CDR1 is SGDLS and CDR2 YYNGEE. CDR3 sequence reads: CASSPRLAGGPSYEQYF. Here the CDR3 DNA reads TGTGCCAGCAGCCCTCGACTAGCGGGAGGGCCGTCCTACGAGCAGTACTTC.

The chain is built from TRBV29-1 and TRBJ2-5; unclear D gene. Between the trimmed V and J ends, which lost 4 bases and 3 bases, there was a span of 9 bases. This CDR3 is built from 12 residues. CDR1 and CDR2 (germline): SQVTM, ANQGSEA. The CDR3 DNA follows: TGCAGCGTTGTTGCGCACAAAGAGACCCAGTACTTC. Its translation is CSVVAHKETQYF. The full variable domain, in which reference TRBV29-1 and TRBJ2-5 provide the parts outside the CDR3, is SAVISQKPSRDICQRGTSLTIQCQVDSQVTMMFWYRQQPGQSLTLIATANQGSEATYESGFVIDKFPISRPNLTFSTLTVSNMSPEDSSIYLCSVVAHKETQYFGPGTRLLVL.

The chain uses TRBV29-1 and TRBJ2-7, with a possible D match to TRBD2 (6 bases). Trimming took off 3 bases at V and 7 bases at J, with 13 bases between the two ends. Germline CDR1 is SQVTM and CDR2 is ANQGSEA. This CDR3 is 12 amino acids long. CDR3 sequence reads: CSVEKGTPEQYF. CDR3 coding DNA: TGCAGCGTTGAGAAGGGGACTCCAGAGCAGTACTTC.

This clone was counted many times. The CDR3 DNA reads as TGTGCCAGCAGCTTTCGGGGGGCACTTGGCTACACCTTC. This sequence encodes CASSFRGALGYTF. The V and J genes are TRBV11-1 and TRBJ1-2, with a weak D call TRBD1 (6 bases). Looked up from germline, CDR1 is SGHAT and CDR2 is FQDESV (reference sequence). With 3 bases removed from V and 7 bases from J, the gap between germline ends came to 12 bases. The CDR3 sequence is 13 residues long.